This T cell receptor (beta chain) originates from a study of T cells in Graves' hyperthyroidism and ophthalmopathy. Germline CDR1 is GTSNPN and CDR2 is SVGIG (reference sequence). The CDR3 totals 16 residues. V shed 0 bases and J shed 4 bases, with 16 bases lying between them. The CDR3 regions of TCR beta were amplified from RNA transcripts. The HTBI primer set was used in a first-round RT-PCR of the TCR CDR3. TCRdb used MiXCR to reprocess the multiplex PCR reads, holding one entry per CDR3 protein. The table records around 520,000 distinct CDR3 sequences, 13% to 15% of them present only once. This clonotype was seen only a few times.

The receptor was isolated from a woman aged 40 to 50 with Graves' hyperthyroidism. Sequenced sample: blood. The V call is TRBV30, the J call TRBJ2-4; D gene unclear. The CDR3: CAWSVRRSILKNIQYF. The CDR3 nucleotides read TGTGCCTGGAGTGTACGGCGGTCCATACTTAAAAACATTCAGTACTTC.